Below are 22 T cell receptor beta chains sequenced from a single sample in a study of blood T cell repertoires in COVID-19. Generated by immunoSEQ multiplex PCR, the TCRdb table keeps only in-frame clones and is missing some. The sample includes 200,000 to 300,000 clones, around 80% of them seen just once. The sample consisted of peripheral blood. Source of these receptors: a human donor in a cohort sampled during active COVID-19.

This chain joins TRBV7-9 and TRBJ2-7, with TRBD2 matching over 8 bases. CDR3 length: 13 amino acids. Trimming took 1 base from V and 4 from J; bases not matched to a gene: 0. The V gene's germline CDR1 is SEHNR and CDR2 FQNEAQ (reference sequence). The CDR3 nucleotides are TGTGCCAGCAGCTTAGGACTAGCGTACGAGCAGTACTTC. It specifies CASSLGLAYEQYF.

This chain links TRBV10-1 with TRBJ2-3; TRBD2 aligns across 9 bases. The germline CDR1 and CDR2 sequences are WNHNN and SYGVQD (reference sequence). Trimming took 0 bases from V and 3 from J; bases not matched to a gene: 4. CDR3 length: 16 amino acids. The CDR3 here is CASSESSLAGTDTQYF. The CDR3 coding sequence is TGCGCCAGCAGTGAGTCGAGTCTAGCGGGAACAGATACGCAGTATTTT.

This chain links TRBV15 with TRBJ2-2; tentatively, D is TRBD1 (6 bases). V was pared by 0 bases and J by 4 bases, with 9 bases between. Germline CDR1 LNHNV, CDR2 YYDKDF (reference sequence). The CDR3 runs to 15 residues. The CDR3 sequence: CATSRDATGTGELFF. In DNA form, the CDR3 reads TGTGCCACCAGCAGAGATGCGACAGGCACCGGGGAGCTGTTTTTT.

The chain combines TRBV24-1 with TRBJ2-1; 10 positions match TRBD1. The V gene end was trimmed by 4 bases and the J gene end by 7 bases; junction bases not matched to a gene: 9. Looked up from germline, CDR1 is KGHDR and CDR2 is SFDVKD. The length of the CDR3 is 16 residues. The CDR3 DNA reads TGTGCCACCAGTGACCCGTACCGGGACAGGGGTAATGAGCAGTTCTTC. Translated: CATSDPYRDRGNEQFF.

The rearrangement uses TRBV3-1 (or the pseudogene TRBV3-2) and TRBJ2-1, with TRBD1 matching over 9 bases. Losses at the gene ends were 2 bases for V and 6 bases for J; bases not matched to a gene: 8. Germline CDR1 reads LGHDT; CDR2 reads YNNKEL (reference sequence). The CDR3 length is 16 residues. The CDR3 region has the DNA TGTGCCAGCAGCCAAAGGACAGGGGCGGGCTCCAATGAGCAGTTCTTC. It encodes CASSQRTGAGSNEQFF.

Only one count was recorded for this clone. The J gene is TRBJ1-5, the V gene TRBV11-2; D remains unclear. Between the trimmed V and J ends, which lost 4 bases and 6 bases, there was a span of 7 bases. CDR3 length: 12 amino acids. Germline V gene lookup returns CDR1 SGHAT and CDR2 FQNNGV. CDR3 DNA sequence: TGTGCCAGCAGCTACAGCGGTCAGCCCCAGCATTTT. Encoded protein: CASSYSGQPQHF. The variable domain in full, with the rest retrieved from reference TRBV11-2 and TRBJ1-5, is EAGVAQSPRYKIIEKRQSVAFWCNPISGHATLYWYQQILGQGPKLLIQFQNNGVVDDSQLPKDRFSAERLKGVDSTLKIQPAKLEDSAVYLCASSYSGQPQHFGDGTRLSIL.

The V call is TRBV5-1, the J call TRBJ1-6; 9 bases match TRBD1. This CDR3 region has 19 residues. V shed 0 bases, J shed 0 bases, and the junction held 7 bases outside the gene matches. Germline CDR1 and CDR2: SGHRS and YFSETQ. DNA for the CDR3: TGCGCCAGCAGCTTGGCCTCTGGGACAGGGAGCTCCTATAATTCACCCCTCCACTTT. Protein product: CASSLASGTGSSYNSPLHF.

The rearrangement uses TRBV27 and TRBJ1-2, with 9 bases identical to TRBD1. The junction had 6 bases not matched to a gene; V was cut back by 5 bases and J by 2 bases. The length of the CDR3 is 15 residues. The germline V gene encodes CDR1 MNHEY and CDR2 SMNVEV (reference sequence). The CDR3 loop is CASSPGQGNNYGYTF. The CDR3 region has the DNA TGTGCCAGCAGTCCAGGACAGGGGAACAACTATGGCTACACCTTC.

The chain employs TRBV6-5 and TRBJ2-5, with D possibly TRBD2 on 5 matching bases. There are 11 residues in the CDR3. With 10 bases removed from V and 2 bases from J, the gap between germline ends came to 8 bases. In germline, CDR1 is MNHEY, CDR2 SVGAGI. CDR3 region: CAIGGQETQYF. CDR3 in DNA: TGTGCCATCGGAGGTCAAGAGACCCAGTACTTC.

In DNA form, the CDR3 reads TGTGCCAGTAGTATCCCCGGGATAGTGAACACTGAAGCTTTCTTT. Encoded protein: CASSIPGIVNTEAFF. This chain links TRBV19 with TRBJ1-1; D is unclear. Per the germline V gene, CDR1 is LNHDA and CDR2 is SQIVND (reference sequence). V lost 3 bases to trimming and J lost 0 bases, with 11 bases between them. The CDR3 covers 15 residues. The complete variable domain, with remaining parts taken from reference TRBV19 and TRBJ1-1, reads DGGITQSPKYLFRKEGQNVTLSCEQNLNHDAMYWYRQDPGQGLRLIYYSQIVNDFQKGDIAEGYSVSREKKESFPLTVTSAQKNPTAFYLCASSIPGIVNTEAFFGQGTRLTVV.

This chain joins TRBV10-3 and TRBJ2-6, with 9 bases lining up with TRBD2. The CDR3 totals 15 residues. Germline trimming cut 10 bases from V and 0 bases from J; bases unmatched to any gene: 4. In germline, CDR1 is ENHRY, CDR2 SYGVKD. The CDR3 loop reads CATLAGLSGANVLTF. CDR3 DNA: TGTGCCACACTAGCGGGCCTCTCTGGGGCCAACGTCCTGACTTTC.

The CDR3 reads CASSQDSGVTITQYF. The CDR3 DNA sequence: TGTGCCAGCAGCCAAGATTCGGGGGTCACAATTACGCAGTATTTT. This sequence joins TRBV3-1 (or the pseudogene TRBV3-2) and TRBJ2-3; tentatively, D is TRBD2 (6 bases). Germline V gives CDR1 LGHDT, CDR2 YNNKEL (reference sequence). This CDR3 is 15 amino acids long. V gave up 0 bases and J gave up 8 bases, with 15 bases separating them.

V usage is TRBV5-6 and J usage is TRBJ2-6, with D uncertain. The germline V gene encodes CDR1 SGHDT and CDR2 YYEEEE. V lost 2 bases and J lost 0, with 9 bases in between. The CDR3 runs 16 residues. The CDR3: CASSFTSSSGANVLTF. CDR3 DNA sequence: TGTGCCAGCAGCTTTACCTCGAGCTCTGGGGCCAACGTCCTGACTTTC.

This chain uses TRBV18 with TRBJ1-4, with TRBD1 as a possible D gene (6 bases). CDR1 is KGHSH, CDR2 LQKENI, per germline. Trimming took off 4 bases at V and 1 base at J, with 19 bases between the two ends. CDR3 length: 18 residues. CDR3 DNA sequence: TGTGCCAGCTCACGACAGGCAGGGGCCTACCAAACTAATGAAAAACTGTTTTTT. It translates to CASSRQAGAYQTNEKLFF.

The V and J genes are TRBV9 and TRBJ1-1; 9 nucleotides align to TRBD1. The CDR3 runs to 15 residues. Germline V gene data show CDR1 as SGDLS and CDR2 as YYNGEE. With 3 bases clipped from V and 3 bases from J, the junction kept 6 bases outside the gene matches. The CDR3 protein is CASSAQQGADTEAFF. DNA for the CDR3: TGTGCCAGCAGCGCGCAACAGGGGGCGGACACTGAAGCTTTCTTT.

CDR3: CASSVKGSDTQYF. CDR3 nucleotides: TGTGCCAGCAGTGTTAAGGGGTCAGATACGCAGTATTTT. This chain joins TRBV28 and TRBJ2-3; D perhaps matches TRBD1 (5 bases). Germline loops: CDR1 MDHEN, CDR2 SYDVKM. CDR3 length: 13 amino acids. The V end lost 5 bases, the J end lost 4 bases, and 10 bases lay between the germline ends.

The rearrangement joins TRBV7-9 to TRBJ1-6, with D perhaps TRBD1 (6 bases). The CDR3 runs 15 residues. Deletions cut 3 bases from V and 7 bases from J, with 13 bases between. Germline V CDR1 and CDR2: SEHNR, FQNEAQ (reference sequence). The CDR3 DNA reads TGTGCCAGCAGCTTGTCAGGGGCCGCCAATTCACCCCTCCACTTT. Protein: CASSLSGAANSPLHF.

V usage is TRBV11-3 and J usage is TRBJ2-7; D may be TRBD1 (6 bases). Germline V gene sequence: CDR1 SGHNT, CDR2 YENEEA. The CDR3 is 13 amino acids. With 5 bases removed from V and 5 bases from J, the gap between germline ends came to 13 bases. The CDR3 sequence is CASSLNRDNEQYF. The DNA of the CDR3 is TGTGCCAGCAGCCTAAACAGGGACAACGAGCAGTACTTC.

The table lists this clone with a count of one. The genes are TRBV6-4 and TRBJ2-1; 9 bases are a match to TRBD1. Per germline, CDR1 MRHNA and CDR2 SNTAGT. This CDR3 contains 16 residues. Losses at the gene ends were 5 bases for V and 2 bases for J; bases not matched to a gene: 7. CDR3 region: CASSRPRDRAYNEQFF. The CDR3 DNA sequence: TGTGCCAGCAGTCGCCCCCGGGACAGGGCCTACAATGAGCAGTTCTTC.

V gene TRBV27 combines with J gene TRBJ2-7, with TRBD2 identical over 8 bases. The germline V gene encodes CDR1 MNHEY and CDR2 SMNVEV (reference sequence). V lost 2 bases, J lost 4 bases, and 7 bases stayed unmatched. The CDR3 is 15 residues long. This CDR3 is CASSLVSGGPYEQYF. The CDR3 nucleotides read TGTGCCAGCAGTTTAGTGAGCGGGGGCCCTTACGAGCAGTACTTC.

The CDR3, as DNA: TGCGCCAGCAGCCAAGATCAGGGGGGAAGCAATCAGCCCCAGCATTTT. Amino acid sequence: CASSQDQGGSNQPQHF. The rearrangement joins TRBV4-1 to TRBJ1-5, with 7 bases fitting TRBD1. Per germline, CDR1 MGHRA and CDR2 YSYEKL. With V trimmed by 0 bases and J by 1 base, 3 bases remained unmatched. This CDR3 region has 16 residues.

The chain links TRBV11-2 to TRBJ2-5; 12 positions match TRBD2. This CDR3 is 16 amino acids long. The germline gives CDR1 SGHAT, CDR2 FQNNGV. V shed 3 bases, J shed 5 bases, and the junction held 7 bases outside the gene matches. The DNA of the CDR3 is TGTGCCAGCAGCTTCCTAGCGGGGGGGCCGGTCGAGACCCAGTACTTC. Its translation: CASSFLAGGPVETQYF.